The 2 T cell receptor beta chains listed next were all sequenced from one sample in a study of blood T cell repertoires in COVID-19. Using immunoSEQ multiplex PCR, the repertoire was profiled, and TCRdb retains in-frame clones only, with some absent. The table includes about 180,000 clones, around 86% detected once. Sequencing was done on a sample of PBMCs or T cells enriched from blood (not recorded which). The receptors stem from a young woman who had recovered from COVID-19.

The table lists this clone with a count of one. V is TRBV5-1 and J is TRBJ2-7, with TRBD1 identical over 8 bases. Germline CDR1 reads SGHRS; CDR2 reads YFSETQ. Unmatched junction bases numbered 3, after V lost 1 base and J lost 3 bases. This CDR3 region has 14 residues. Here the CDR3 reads CASSLTGQGYEQYF. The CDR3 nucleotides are TGCGCCAGCAGCTTGACTGGACAGGGCTACGAGCAGTACTTC.

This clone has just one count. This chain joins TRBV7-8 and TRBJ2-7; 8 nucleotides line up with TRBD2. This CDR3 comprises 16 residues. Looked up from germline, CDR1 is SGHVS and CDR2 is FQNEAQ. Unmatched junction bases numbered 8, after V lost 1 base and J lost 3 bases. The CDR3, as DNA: TGTGCCAGCAGCTTAGGGATTAGCGGGGAGCGCTACGAGCAGTACTTC. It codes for CASSLGISGERYEQYF.